This TCR beta chain is drawn from a study of cytomegalovirus exposure and HLA in healthy donors. Study-level results: Reportedly, HLA-A and HLA-B alleles of most subjects were accurately predicted from TCR beta. When the data were analyzed later, several of the most significant clusters appeared to be linked to common viral pathogens.

Points on this clone: Antigen unknown.

The PCR made use of 60 Vbeta and 13 Jbeta primers. Data came from immunoSEQ multiplex PCR; TCRdb stores just in-frame clones and leaves some out. This table has about 180,000 clones, about 81% appearing once. Germline-derived CDR1 and CDR2 are SGHVS and FQNEAQ. This CDR3 comprises 15 residues. J was trimmed by 9 bases and V by 0 bases; bases with no gene match: 4. The J gene is TRBJ2-1, the V gene TRBV7-8; TRBD2 aligns across 11 bases. The clonotype originates from a man aged 40-55 years in good health and CMV-seronegative. Sequenced input: PBMCs. The CDR3: CASSLAGSGGVEQFF. Written as DNA, the CDR3 is TGTGCCAGCAGCTTAGCGGGTAGCGGGGGGGTTGAGCAGTTCTTC.